Listed here are 32 T cell receptor beta chains from one sample, sequenced in a study of type 1 and type 2 diabetes patients. Genomic DNA was the PCR template. Amplification of the beta chain CDR3 used 30 forward and 13 reverse multiplex primers. TCRdb analysed the multiplex PCR reads with MiXCR anew, one entry per CDR3 protein. Counted here are 250,000 or so distinct CDR3 sequences, more than 40% occurring once; the ten biggest clones make up roughly 15%. The sample consisted of peripheral blood mononuclear cells (PBMCs). Every receptor here comes from a man aged 18-30 years with type 2 diabetes.

The chain employs TRBV7-2 and TRBJ1-6, with D hard to call. This CDR3 is built from 12 residues. Trimming removed 5 bases from V and 9 bases from J, with 8 bases in between. Germline CDR1 reads SGHTA; CDR2 reads FQGNSA. CDR3 sequence reads: CASSQESSPLHF. The CDR3 region has the DNA TGTGCCAGCAGCCAAGAAAGTTCACCCCTCCACTTT.

This clonotype was detected a few times. The gene calls are TRBV2 and TRBJ2-7; D assignment may be TRBD1 or TRBD2 (5 bases each). Germline lookup yields CDR1 SNHLY and CDR2 FYNNEI. The V end was cut by 5 bases, the J end by 0 bases, with 17 bases between. This CDR3 comprises 16 residues. The DNA of the CDR3 is TGTGCCAGCAGTCTGAGCCGGGACCTACCCTCCTACGAGCAGTACTTC. Protein: CASSLSRDLPSYEQYF.

About this clonotype itself: This may be a read error, as it is one base from a much larger clone. The chain joins TRBV14 to TRBJ2-5, with 10 positions matching TRBD2. CDR1 SGHDN and CDR2 FVKESK come from the germline V gene. This CDR3 contains 14 residues. CDR3 residues: CASSHVAGGETQHF. For the CDR3, the DNA is TGTGCCAGCAGCCATGTAGCGGGAGGAGAGACCCAGCACTTC. Based on the CDR3 plus reference TRBV14 and TRBJ2-5, the full variable domain is EAGVTQFPSHSVIEKGQTVTLRCDPISGHDNLYWYRRVMGKEIKFLLHFVKESKQDESGMPNNRFLAERTGGTYSTLKVQPAELEDSGVYFCASSHVAGGETQHFGPGTRLLVL.

This rearrangement joins TRBV30 to TRBJ1-5; 9 bases align to TRBD1. V was clipped by 4 bases and J by 7 bases; unmatched bases: 11. The CDR3 length is 15 residues. Per the germline V gene, CDR1 is GTSNPN and CDR2 is SVGIG (reference sequence). CDR3 nucleotides: TGTGCCTGGAAGGGAACAGGGACAGGGAGCCAGCCCCAGCATTTT. Its translation is CAWKGTGTGSQPQHF.

The rearrangement joins TRBV15 to TRBJ2-1; the match to TRBD2 covers 15 bases. J lost 6 bases, V lost 4 bases, and 19 bases had no gene match. CDR1 is LNHNV and CDR2 is YYDKDF in the germline V gene (reference sequence). This CDR3 is 21 amino acids long. This CDR3 is CATSTTRTSGRASLFGNEQFF. DNA for the CDR3: TGTGCCACCAGCACCACCCGGACTAGCGGGAGGGCCAGTTTGTTTGGCAATGAGCAGTTCTTC.

This chain joins TRBV6-1 and TRBJ1-1; D perhaps matches TRBD1 (5 bases). The V gene's germline CDR1 is MNHNS and CDR2 SASEGT. This CDR3 spans 14 amino acids. The germline V and J ends were trimmed by 8 bases and 0 bases, with 13 bases remaining between them. CDR3 region: CASGAVNMNTEAFF. CDR3 DNA sequence: TGTGCCAGCGGGGCGGTTAACATGAACACTGAAGCTTTCTTT.

The rearrangement joins TRBV5-1 to TRBJ2-1; no clear D. V dropped 8 bases and J dropped 1 base, with 13 bases sitting between them. CDR1 and CDR2 (germline): SGHRS, YFSETQ. The length of the CDR3 is 14 residues. The CDR3 DNA follows: TGCGCCAGTTACCACGGCCTGTCCTACAATGAGCAGTTCTTC. Encoded protein: CASYHGLSYNEQFF.

This chain links TRBV4-1 with TRBJ1-2; D is perhaps TRBD1 (5 bases). The CDR3 loop spans 13 amino acids. V was cut by 0 bases and J by 10 bases, with 12 bases left in between. CDR1 and CDR2 from the germline V gene are MGHRA and YSYEKL. DNA for the CDR3: TGCGCCAGCAGCCAAGATCAGCTGACAGACTACACCTTC. It encodes CASSQDQLTDYTF.

This clonotype has at least ten counts. The chain recombines TRBV10-1 with TRBJ1-1; D uncertain. Germline CDR1 WNHNN, CDR2 SYGVQD (reference sequence). The V gene lost 3 bases and the J gene lost 3 bases, with 8 bases spanning the gap. The CDR3 length is 13 residues. Written as DNA, the CDR3 is TGCGCCAGCAGTGACGGTCAGGACACTGAAGCTTTCTTT. This translates into CASSDGQDTEAFF.

This clonotype showed up just a few times. The CDR3 region is CSAPNPYIYEQYF. CDR3 coding DNA: TGCAGTGCTCCAAACCCGTATATCTACGAGCAGTACTTC. The chain is built from TRBV20-1 and TRBJ2-7; no clear D. CDR3 length: 13 residues. Germline CDR1 reads DFQATT; CDR2 reads SNEGSKA (reference sequence). Trimming removed 5 bases from V and 3 bases from J, with 14 bases in between.

In the case of this clonotype: This likely comes from a read error, as the CDR3 has no conserved phenylalanine or tryptophan at its end. It is unclear where the CDR3 begins or ends on the DNA, so no DNA is shown, and the CDR3 is as TCRdb lists it. The chain is built from TRBV28 and TRBJ2-7; the table gives TRBD2 as D, unverified against the DNA. The CDR3 numbers 8 amino acids, ends counted. CDR1 is MDHEN and CDR2 is SYDVKM in the germline V gene. The CDR3 spells CASSVLAG.

The chain is built from TRBV20-1 and TRBJ2-2, with 7 nucleotides matching TRBD2. V was clipped by 0 bases and J by 6 bases; unmatched bases: 7. The CDR3 extends over 15 amino acids. Per the germline V gene, CDR1 is DFQATT and CDR2 is SNEGSKA (reference sequence). CDR3 region: CSARDQERDAGELFF. CDR3 coding DNA: TGCAGTGCTAGAGATCAAGAGCGGGACGCCGGGGAGCTGTTTTTT.

This chain links TRBV28 with TRBJ1-1, with D uncertain. The CDR3 extends over 16 amino acids. Germline loops: CDR1 MDHEN, CDR2 SYDVKM. Trimming cost V 7 bases and J 1 base, with 19 bases left between them. CDR3 region: CASNAAGNSGNTEAFF. For the CDR3, the DNA is TGTGCCAGCAACGCAGCGGGGAACAGCGGGAACACTGAAGCTTTCTTT.

This chain uses TRBV27 with TRBJ1-6; 7 nucleotides agree with TRBD1. The CDR3 sequence is 17 residues long. Looked up from germline, CDR1 is MNHEY and CDR2 is SMNVEV (reference sequence). The V segment lost 4 bases and the J segment 9 bases; nucleotides outside the gene matches: 15. The CDR3 loop reads CASSWGLTTGFFSPLHF. Written as DNA, the CDR3 is TGTGCCAGCAGTTGGGGACTAACGACAGGGTTTTTTTCACCCCTCCACTTT.

The table lists this clonotype with a few counts. This chain joins TRBV5-1 and TRBJ2-7, with a possible D match to TRBD1 (6 bases). Deletions cut 0 bases from V and 3 bases from J, with 10 bases between. The germline gives CDR1 SGHRS, CDR2 YFSETQ. The CDR3 contains 14 residues. The CDR3 region is CASSLAGQFYEQYF. The CDR3 DNA is TGCGCCAGCAGCTTGGCCGGACAGTTCTACGAGCAGTACTTC.

This clonotype was counted a few times. This chain connects TRBV6-6 to TRBJ2-7; D unclear. CDR1 and CDR2 from the germline V gene are MNHNY and SVGAGI (reference sequence). Trimming pared 7 bases from V and 1 base from J, leaving 14 bases between. The CDR3 consists of 14 residues. The CDR3 here is CASTMDQTSYEQYF. The CDR3 region has the DNA TGTGCCAGCACTATGGACCAGACTTCCTACGAGCAGTACTTC.

In its sample, this clonotype was seen once. A read error is possible here, since a much larger clone lies one base away. The V call is TRBV2, the J call TRBJ1-2; no clear D gene. V was pared by 4 bases and J by 3 bases, with 12 bases between. Per germline, CDR1 SNHLY and CDR2 FYNNEI. The CDR3 runs to 14 residues. DNA of the CDR3: TGTGCCAGCAGTGGAAACATGCGGGACTATGGCTACACCTTC. Protein: CASSGNMRDYGYTF.

The chain has TRBV24-1 and TRBJ2-7, with TRBD1 identical over 7 bases. Trimming removed 10 bases from V and 0 bases from J; junction bases left unmatched: 5. CDR3 size: 13 residues. The germline gives CDR1 KGHDR, CDR2 SFDVKD. The CDR3 here is CATGTASSYEQYF. The DNA of the CDR3 is TGTGCCACGGGGACAGCGAGCTCCTACGAGCAGTACTTC.

This clonotype was recorded a few times. The chain combines TRBV19 with TRBJ1-4, with 8 bases lining up with TRBD1. The CDR3 is 15 residues long. Germline lookup yields CDR1 LNHDA and CDR2 SQIVND (reference sequence). After removal of 1 base from V and 7 bases from J, the junction contained 5 bases not matched to a gene. CDR3 in amino acids: CASSIGWDRPEKLFF. The CDR3 DNA reads as TGTGCCAGTAGTATAGGTTGGGACAGGCCTGAAAAACTGTTTTTT.

This clonotype has a handful of counts. The J gene is TRBJ2-1, the V gene TRBV14; TRBD1 agrees at 7 bases. Germline CDR1 is SGHDN and CDR2 is FVKESK. The V segment lost 3 bases and the J segment 5 bases; nucleotides outside the gene matches: 7. The CDR3 is 15 residues long. This CDR3 reads CASSHLGGWDNEQFF. The CDR3 nucleotides read TGTGCCAGCAGCCACTTAGGGGGCTGGGACAATGAGCAGTTCTTC.

This clonotype was found a few times. The chain links TRBV19 to TRBJ2-3, with 9 bases identical to TRBD1. Germline V CDR1 and CDR2: LNHDA, SQIVND (reference sequence). J gave up 3 bases and V 3 bases, and 4 bases lay outside the gene matches. This CDR3 is 15 amino acids long. CDR3 sequence reads: CASSIYRGLTDTQYF. The CDR3 DNA sequence: TGTGCCAGTAGTATCTACAGGGGGCTGACAGATACGCAGTATTTT.

This clonotype was seen more than once but under ten times. The V gene is TRBV27, the J gene TRBJ2-7; 8 nucleotides agree with TRBD2. This CDR3 has 16 residues. With 0 bases clipped from V and 2 bases from J, the junction kept 6 bases outside the gene matches. CDR1 MNHEY and CDR2 SMNVEV come from the germline V gene (reference sequence). The CDR3 loop is CASSLSGGGRTYEQYF. CDR3 nucleotides: TGTGCCAGCAGTTTATCTGGCGGGGGGCGAACCTACGAGCAGTACTTC.

Concerning this clonotype: One end of the junction fails to match germline, which may point to a read error. The chain employs TRBV11-2 and TRBJ2-5, with D perhaps matching TRBD2 (6 bases). The CDR3 runs to 16 residues. Germline CDR1 SGHAT, CDR2 FQNNGV. CDR3 loop: CASSFSNGGRTRVEFF. CDR3 sequence (DNA): TGTGCCAGCAGCTTTTCAAACGGGGGACGAACGAGGGTCGAGTTCTTC.

The J gene is TRBJ1-2, the V gene TRBV15; TRBD1 matches 8 bases. The CDR3 is 15 residues long. The germline V gene has CDR1 LNHNV and CDR2 YYDKDF (reference sequence). After removal of 0 bases from V and 4 bases from J, the junction contained 4 bases not matched to a gene. CDR3: CATSRDLGTGYGYTF. CDR3 sequence (DNA): TGTGCCACCAGCAGAGATTTGGGGACAGGCTATGGCTACACCTTC.

This rearrangement joins TRBV6-5 to TRBJ1-2; 8 positions agree with TRBD1. V lost 7 bases to trimming and J lost 5 bases; unmatched junction nucleotides: 6. Germline-derived CDR1 and CDR2 are MNHEY and SVGAGI. The CDR3 covers 13 residues. The CDR3 DNA reads as TGTGCCAGCACGCCAGGGGGCAAATATGGCTACACCTTC. This encodes CASTPGGKYGYTF.

There are a few counts of this clonotype. This CDR3 is CASSLAWRRDDEQYF. DNA for the CDR3: TGTGCCAGCAGCTTAGCGTGGCGCAGGGACGACGAGCAGTACTTC. V usage is TRBV7-9 and J usage is TRBJ2-7; D may correspond to TRBD1 or TRBD2 (5 bases each). V was trimmed by 0 bases and J by 5 bases, leaving 14 bases between them. Germline CDR1 and CDR2: SEHNR and FQNEAQ (reference sequence). The CDR3 spans 15 residues.

The chain uses TRBV4-1 and TRBJ1-1; D gene ambiguous. V dropped 7 bases and J dropped 1 base, with 4 bases sitting between them. This CDR3 has 11 amino acids. Germline V gives CDR1 MGHRA, CDR2 YSYEKL. The chain's CDR3 is CASKSNTEAFF. The CDR3 nucleotides read TGCGCCAGCAAATCGAACACTGAAGCTTTCTTT.

This chain uses TRBV6-1 with TRBJ1-6, with a weak D call TRBD1 (6 bases). The CDR3 spans 15 residues. The germline V gene has CDR1 MNHNS and CDR2 SASEGT. Trimming shortened V by 1 base and J by 14 bases, and 18 bases separated the two germline ends. The CDR3 loop reads CASSEVWGAVQSLHF. The DNA for the CDR3 is TGTGCCAGCAGTGAAGTATGGGGGGCAGTACAATCCCTCCACTTT.

This clonotype was counted ten times or more. The rearrangement uses TRBV30 and TRBJ2-7, with a weak D call TRBD2 (5 bases). The V gene's germline CDR1 is GTSNPN and CDR2 SVGIG (reference sequence). Trimming pared 4 bases from V and 2 bases from J, leaving 9 bases between. The length of the CDR3 is 12 residues. In DNA form, the CDR3 reads TGTGCCTGGATTAGCGAGACCTACGAGCAGTACTTC. It encodes CAWISETYEQYF.

The rearrangement links TRBV2 to TRBJ2-3, with D perhaps being TRBD1 or TRBD2 (5 bases each). Trimming removed 6 bases at V and 0 bases at J, with 16 bases between. Germline V gene lookup returns CDR1 SNHLY and CDR2 FYNNEI. This CDR3 contains 16 residues. The CDR3 loop reads CASSLGASPSTDTQYF. In DNA, the CDR3 is TGTGCCAGCAGCTTAGGGGCTAGCCCCAGCACAGATACGCAGTATTTT.

This clonotype has a handful of counts. This sequence joins TRBV7-2 and TRBJ2-2, with 7 bases identical to TRBD1. CDR3 length: 15 residues. Germline lookup yields CDR1 SGHTA and CDR2 FQGNSA. Trimming at V came to 2 bases and at J to 4 bases, leaving 4 bases not matched to a gene. Written as DNA, the CDR3 is TGTGCCAGCAGCTTACCACAGGGGAGCACCGGGGAGCTGTTTTTT. The encoded protein is CASSLPQGSTGELFF.

This clonotype was found a few times. The V call is TRBV27, the J call TRBJ2-5, with 11 positions matching TRBD1. The CDR3 spans 17 residues. Germline-derived CDR1 and CDR2 are MNHEY and SMNVEV (reference sequence). V shed 3 bases, J shed 1 base, and the junction held 7 bases outside the gene matches. CDR3 sequence (DNA): TGTGCCAGCAGTTTGGCTCGGACAGGGGGCCTCCAAGAGACCCAGTACTTC. It yields the protein CASSLARTGGLQETQYF.